This TCR beta chain is drawn from a study of identical twins. A single record per CDR3 protein comes from TCRdb applying MiXCR to the 5' RACE reads. The sample comprises approximately 490,000 distinct CDR3 sequences, under 25% of which are singletons, and around 0.47% rests with the top ten. Study-wide results and caveats: Out-of-frame alpha sequences that twins shared showed excess low generation probability. The authors noted that invariant MAIT and iNKT cells could partly confound zero-insertion analyses. Excess twin sharing in beta out-of-frame sequences was weaker.

This clonotype was counted ten times or more. The antigen remains unidentified. These same records also appear under a second study, on yellow fever vaccine responses in identical twins.

The sequenced sample consisted of CD4+ T cells sorted from blood. The sequence was obtained from a woman between 18 and 29 years old in good health.

The CDR3 region is CSAGTSGRASSSYNEQFF. CDR3 bases: TGCAGTGCGGGAACTAGCGGGAGGGCCTCTAGCTCCTACAATGAGCAGTTCTTC. The rearrangement uses TRBV20-1 and TRBJ2-1; 13 bases are shared with TRBD2. CDR3 length: 18 amino acids. Germline V gives CDR1 DFQATT, CDR2 SNEGSKA (reference sequence). The J segment lost 0 bases and the V segment lost 6 bases, leaving 11 bases of the junction unmatched.